This TCR beta chain was observed in a study of control samples from healthy donors and cancer patients. Data came from immunoSEQ multiplex PCR; TCRdb stores just in-frame clones and leaves some out. The table has over 110,000 clones, roughly nine tenths seen once; the top ten hold roughly 8.4%. The CDR3 has 12 amino acids. V was cut by 5 bases and J by 5 bases, with 9 bases left in between. This clonotype was obtained from a woman younger than 45 in good health. The V and J genes are TRBV12-3 or TRBV12-4 and TRBJ2-5, with D hard to call. Sequences were obtained from blood. The CDR3 sequence is CASSRLAETQYF. The CDR3 nucleotides read TGTGCCAGCAGTAGATTGGCGGAGACCCAGTACTTC.